A selection of T cell receptor beta chains follows, all from one sample in a study of T-cell memory formation after mild COVID-19. Each CDR3 protein gets one entry after TCRdb re-called the 5' RACE reads with MiXCR. In the table there are roughly 610,000 distinct CDR3 sequences, roughly 17% of which are singletons. Sequencing was done on a sample of PBMCs or a T cell subset sorted from them (not recorded which). These receptors originate from an adult woman who had mild COVID-19 (a few samples of this study predate the infection). Cell type and time point are not known. Each CDR3 is given with its conserved first and last residue. Each record gives: D gene, V gene, J gene, clone size, CDR3 protein, CDR3 DNA. A D gene is named only where the DNA matches it firmly. For some rows the clone size is stated as once, few or many, or as a class when expanded; others skip it.

.	TRBV11-2	TRBJ2-1	.	CASSLAGDGYNEQFF	TGTGCCAGCAGCTTAGCGGGAGACGGTTACAATGAGCAGTTCTTC
.	TRBV6-5	TRBJ2-1	.	CASSYSVYNEQFF	TGTGCCAGCAGTTACTCGGTATACAATGAGCAGTTCTTC
.	TRBV9	TRBJ2-2	.	CASKERVNTGELFF	TGTGCCAGCAAGGAGCGAGTGAACACCGGGGAGCTGTTTTTT
.	TRBV6-5	TRBJ1-2	.	CASSYSKRGRWERGYTF	TGTGCCAGCAGTTACTCGAAAAGGGGCCGGTGGGAGCGGGGCTACACCTTC
.	TRBV7-6	TRBJ2-6	few	CASSVLRSSGANVLTF	TGTGCCAGCAGCGTACTCCGTAGCTCTGGGGCCAACGTCCTGACTTTC
.	TRBV27	TRBJ2-7	.	CASSLTRARVYEQYF	TGTGCCAGCAGTTTAACTCGGGCCAGGGTGTACGAGCAGTACTTC
.	TRBV4-2	TRBJ2-4	.	CASSQRVQSWTNKNIQYF	TGTGCCAGCAGCCAAAGGGTCCAAAGCTGGACAAACAAAAACATTCAGTACTTC
TRBD2	TRBV6-5	TRBJ2-2	.	CASSYGSGGRGELFF	TGTGCCAGCAGTTACGGGAGCGGGGGCCGCGGGGAGCTGTTTTTT
.	TRBV12-3/TRBV12-4	TRBJ2-3	.	CASSSLSGVTDTQYF	TGTGCCAGCAGTTCGCTTTCGGGGGTAACAGATACGCAGTATTTT
.	TRBV5-1	TRBJ2-1	many	CASRLFITDVNEQFF	TGCGCCAGCAGACTATTTATCACGGATGTCAATGAGCAGTTCTTC
.	TRBV27	TRBJ1-5	.	CDSSLSVHRYQPQHF	TGTGACAGCAGTTTATCGGTGCATCGGTATCAGCCCCAGCATTTT
.	TRBV18	TRBJ2-3	many	CASSRGDTQYF	TGTGCCAGCTCACGGGGAGATACGCAGTATTTT
TRBD1	TRBV3-1	TRBJ1-1	many	CASSRQTGGTEAFF	TGTGCCAGCAGCCGACAGACAGGGGGCACTGAAGCTTTCTTT
.	TRBV7-9	TRBJ2-7	.	CASSSVIRSSYEQYF	TGTGCCAGCAGCTCTGTCATAAGGAGCTCCTACGAGCAGTACTTC
.	TRBV5-1	TRBJ2-2	.	CASSSGARARGTGELFF	TGCGCCAGCAGCTCGGGGGCCAGGGCAAGAGGAACCGGGGAGCTGTTTTTT
.	TRBV6-2/TRBV6-3	TRBJ1-1	.	CASSYFTSPRAEAFF	TGTGCCAGCAGTTACTTTACGTCACCGAGGGCTGAAGCTTTCTTT
.	TRBV5-1	TRBJ2-2	.	CASSLGGGGSGELFF	TGCGCCAGCAGCTTGGGCGGCGGGGGCTCCGGGGAGCTGTTTTTT
TRBD1	TRBV2	TRBJ2-4	.	CASSGSPLTGAELNIQYF	TGTGCCAGCAGTGGGTCGCCTCTTACAGGGGCCGAACTAAACATTCAGTACTTC
TRBD2	TRBV20-1	TRBJ2-7	.	CSAGHSGTSYEQYF	TGCAGTGCTGGGCATAGCGGGACTTCCTACGAGCAGTACTTC
TRBD1	TRBV9	TRBJ1-2	once	CASSAGAGTGKGYTF	TGTGCCAGCAGCGCGGGGGCCGGGACAGGCAAAGGCTACACCTTC
.	TRBV19	TRBJ2-7	once	CASAQGAWHYEQYF	TGTGCCAGTGCACAGGGCGCTTGGCATTACGAGCAGTACTTC
TRBD1	TRBV20-1	TRBJ1-2	.	CSARGQGAEYGYTF	TGCAGTGCTAGAGGGCAGGGGGCGGAGTATGGCTACACCTTC
.	TRBV4-3	TRBJ2-1	.	CASSQAPLPGNEQFF	TGCGCCAGCAGCCAAGCACCACTTCCCGGCAATGAGCAGTTCTTC
.	TRBV29-1	TRBJ2-1	.	CSYISLSDNEQFF	TGCAGCTACATCTCACTCAGCGACAATGAGCAGTTCTTC
.	TRBV5-1	TRBJ1-5	.	CASSLGQLGQPQHF	TGCGCCAGCAGCTTGGGACAGCTCGGTCAGCCCCAGCATTTT
TRBD1	TRBV6-4	TRBJ2-5	.	CASRKTGGTQETQYF	TGTGCCAGCAGGAAGACAGGGGGTACCCAAGAGACCCAGTACTTC
TRBD1	TRBV5-6	TRBJ1-1	.	CASSLEEWTGVSEAFF	TGTGCCAGCAGCTTGGAGGAATGGACAGGGGTCTCTGAAGCTTTCTTT
.	TRBV7-9	TRBJ1-1	.	CASRAPYGDTEAFF	TGTGCCAGCCGGGCACCTTACGGAGACACTGAAGCTTTCTTT
TRBD2	TRBV7-3	TRBJ2-1	.	CASSLTFGLAYNEQFF	TGTGCCAGCAGCTTAACCTTTGGACTAGCCTACAATGAGCAGTTCTTC
.	TRBV15	TRBJ1-3	.	CATSTTKLGAAALGNTIYF	TGTGCCACCAGCACTACCAAGTTGGGAGCTGCGGCCCTTGGAAACACCATATATTTT
TRBD2	TRBV3-1	TRBJ2-5	.	CASSQRSSIAGVHRREEAETQYF	TGTGCCAGCAGCCAACGATCGTCGATAGCGGGGGTTCATAGACGAGAAGAGGCAGAGACCCAGTACTTC
.	TRBV6-2/TRBV6-3	TRBJ1-2	few	CASSYSNRGVANYGYTF	TGTGCCAGCAGTTACTCGAACCGGGGAGTCGCAAACTATGGCTACACCTTC
.	TRBV4-1	TRBJ2-1	few	CASSQDFGGLYLNEQFF	TGCGCCAGCAGCCAAGATTTCGGGGGACTTTACCTTAATGAGCAGTTCTTC
.	TRBV30	TRBJ2-1	many	CAWSSGVPYNEQFF	TGTGCCTGGAGTTCGGGGGTACCCTACAATGAGCAGTTCTTC
.	TRBV20-1	TRBJ1-5	few	CSARAGGQPQHF	TGCAGTGCTAGAGCTGGAGGGCAGCCCCAGCATTTT
TRBD1	TRBV4-2	TRBJ2-3	.	CASSQEIGTGGSDTQYF	TGTGCCAGCAGCCAAGAGATCGGGACAGGGGGATCAGATACGCAGTATTTT
.	TRBV5-1	TRBJ2-5	.	CASSLPTGEYQETQYF	TGCGCCAGCAGCTTGCCAACGGGGGAGTACCAAGAGACCCAGTACTTC
.	TRBV7-9	TRBJ2-3	.	CASSRGQRYTDTQYF	TGTGCCAGCAGCCGAGGGCAGAGGTACACAGATACGCAGTATTTT
.	TRBV20-1	TRBJ2-2	.	CSATRGSANTGELFF	TGCAGTGCCACCCGCGGGTCGGCGAACACCGGGGAGCTGTTTTTT
TRBD2	TRBV4-1	TRBJ2-3	.	CASSQETAGGPDTQYF	TGCGCCAGCAGCCAAGAAACAGCGGGGGGCCCAGATACGCAGTATTTT
TRBD1	TRBV12-3/TRBV12-4	TRBJ2-1	.	CASSPTVSGGEEQFF	TGTGCCAGCAGCCCGACAGTCTCAGGGGGCGAAGAGCAGTTCTTC
.	TRBV7-2	TRBJ2-7	few	CASSSPNHGTYEQYF	TGTGCCAGCAGCTCTCCTAATCACGGTACCTACGAGCAGTACTTC
.	TRBV28	TRBJ2-2	many	CASFYSGLLNTGELFF	TGTGCCAGTTTTTACTCCGGGCTACTCAACACCGGGGAGCTGTTTTTT
TRBD1	TRBV5-1	TRBJ2-2	few	CASSPGTGAGAGELFF	TGCGCCAGCAGCCCCGGGACAGGGGCAGGGGCCGGGGAGCTGTTTTTT
TRBD1	TRBV20-1	TRBJ1-4	few	CSARLGQGDEKLFF	TGCAGTGCTAGACTGGGACAGGGCGATGAAAAACTGTTTTTT
.	TRBV6-6	TRBJ2-1	.	CASSSPGHEQFF	TGTGCCAGCAGTTCCCCTGGTCATGAGCAGTTCTTC
.	TRBV5-1	TRBJ2-5	few	CASSSRGGRETQYF	TGCGCCAGCAGCTCCAGGGGGGGGCGAGAGACCCAGTACTTC
.	TRBV5-1	TRBJ1-3	.	CASSLAGGSQSGNTIYF	TGCGCCAGCAGCTTGGCCGGAGGGTCGCAGTCTGGAAACACCATATATTTT
.	TRBV20-1	TRBJ2-1	.	CSAPEMSSYNEQFF	TGCAGTGCTCCCGAGATGAGCTCCTACAATGAGCAGTTCTTC
TRBD1	TRBV6-5	TRBJ2-7	few	CASSYSSTGSYEQYF	TGTGCCAGCAGTTACTCTTCGACAGGGTCCTACGAGCAGTACTTC
TRBD1	TRBV7-9	TRBJ1-4	.	CASSWTGNLEEKLFF	TGTGCCAGCAGTTGGACAGGGAATCTTGAGGAAAAACTGTTTTTT
TRBD2	TRBV24-1	TRBJ2-2	few	CATSVALGGTELFF	TGTGCCACCAGTGTTGCCCTCGGGGGGACGGAGCTGTTTTTT